This TCR beta chain is drawn from a study of T cell repertoires in cytomegalovirus infection. General study points: CMV-specific TCR beta clonotypes restricted by HLA-C dominated the ex vivo response.

TCRdb analysed the reads with MiXCR anew, one entry per CDR3 protein. The data hold approximately 140,000 distinct CDR3 sequences, with 7.5% to 9% observed a single time. The V and J ends lost 5 bases and 0 bases, in that order; junction bases with no gene match: 8. The CDR3 runs 16 residues. Germline V gene sequence: CDR1 MDHEN, CDR2 SYDVKM. This clonotype was seen repeatedly, ten times or more. What it recognizes is unknown. The sequenced sample consisted of PBMCs. The J gene is TRBJ2-5, the V gene TRBV28; TRBD1 matches at 8 bases. The origin of this receptor is a human donor in good health (CMV status not recorded). Some clones in this sample may be carry-over from other donors' samples. CDR3 sequence: CASSGGTGTYQETQYF. CDR3 nucleotides: TGTGCCAGCAGTGGGGGGACAGGAACGTACCAAGAGACCCAGTACTTC.